This T cell receptor (beta chain) was identified during a study of CXCR3-negative and CXCR3-positive naive CD8 T cells. cDNA libraries for TRB were generated by 5' RACE incorporating UMI labels. TCRdb reprocessed the 5' RACE reads, keeping one entry per CDR3 protein, no DNA. This sample contains 65,000 to 75,000 distinct CDR3 sequences. Details on this clonotype: Its antigen is not identified.

The CDR3 loop spans 15 amino acids. Germline lookup yields CDR1 MDHEN and CDR2 SYDVKM. Study-wide points: With surface CD5 comparable between naive subsets, TCR strength was estimated using properties derived from the TRB CDR3. The TRBV-TRBJ usage of naive CXCR3-negative and CXCR3-positive cells was similar, but that of memory cells differed.

Naive CD8+ T cells carried a CD45RO-CCR7+CD27+CD95- phenotype. The specimen sequenced was naive CXCR3- CD8+ T cells from blood. As for subset: CD45RO-CCR7+CD27+CD95- naive CD8+ T cells lacking CXCR3 (TNR3-). The source is a human donor in good health. Some clones in this sample may be carry-over from other donors' samples. The gene calls are TRBV28 and TRBJ2-5; TCRdb names TRBD1, which stays unverified in the absence of DNA. CDR3 amino acids: CASTLETGYQETQYF.